The 12 T cell receptor beta chains in this list originate from one sample, sequenced in a study of T cells in Graves' hyperthyroidism and ophthalmopathy. From RNA transcripts, TCR beta CDR3 regions were amplified. TCR CDR3 underwent first-round RT-PCR with the HTBI primer set. TCRdb used MiXCR to reprocess the multiplex PCR reads, holding one entry per CDR3 protein. The sample shows around 500,000 distinct CDR3 sequences, 14% of them seen only once. Sequenced sample: blood. These receptors all come from a woman between 40 and 55 years old with Graves' hyperthyroidism.

This chain links TRBV5-1 with TRBJ1-1; D not resolved. The CDR3 sequence is 14 residues long. Germline V gene data show CDR1 as SGHRS and CDR2 as YFSETQ. Trimming left V 0 bases short and J 7 bases short, with 13 bases between. The CDR3 spells CASSLVSEKDEAFF. CDR3 in DNA: TGCGCCAGCAGCTTGGTTTCAGAAAAAGATGAAGCTTTCTTT.

V gene TRBV29-1 combines with J gene TRBJ2-4, with D tentatively TRBD2 (6 bases). The CDR3 consists of 12 residues. The V gene lost 5 bases and the J gene lost 3 bases, with 8 bases spanning the gap. Germline-derived CDR1 and CDR2 are SQVTM and ANQGSEA. This chain's CDR3 is CSVNGGKNIQYF. Written as DNA, the CDR3 is TGCAGCGTTAACGGGGGCAAAAACATTCAGTACTTC.

This clonotype was recorded a few times. The V and J genes are TRBV6-2 or TRBV6-3 and TRBJ2-1; D is unresolved. This CDR3 has 12 amino acids. CDR1 is MNHEY, CDR2 SVGEGT, per germline. V lost 5 bases to trimming and J lost 7 bases, with 9 bases between them. CDR3 DNA: TGTGCCAGCAGTAACCCCGGAAATGAGCAGTTCTTC. Its protein product is CASSNPGNEQFF.

The J gene is TRBJ2-7, the V gene TRBV29-1; D may be TRBD2 (5 bases). This CDR3 is built from 14 residues. Trimming stripped 7 bases from V and 0 bases from J, with 16 bases between. Germline CDR1 SQVTM, CDR2 ANQGSEA. CDR3: CSASLGVSSYEQYF. The CDR3 DNA sequence: TGCAGCGCGAGCCTCGGGGTTAGCTCCTACGAGCAGTACTTC.

This chain joins TRBV29-1 and TRBJ1-2, with TRBD1 matching 9 bases. The CDR3 length is 14 residues. Germline V gene lookup returns CDR1 SQVTM and CDR2 ANQGSEA. V shed 7 bases and J 3 bases; nucleotides not matched to a gene: 9. The CDR3 sequence is CSAQTDRGYYGYTF. CDR3 nucleotides: TGCAGCGCCCAAACAGACAGGGGGTACTATGGCTACACCTTC.

This clonotype was observed a few times. This chain connects TRBV13 to TRBJ2-5, with D hard to call. CDR1 and CDR2 (germline): PRHDT, FYEKMQ (reference sequence). The V and J ends lost 4 bases and 4 bases respectively, with 13 bases between them. CDR3 length equals 14 residues. Here the CDR3 reads CASSSNRNRETQYF. CDR3 in DNA: TGTGCCAGCAGCTCAAACAGAAATCGAGAGACCCAGTACTTC.

This clonotype came up many times. V is TRBV27 and J is TRBJ1-1; tentatively, D is TRBD1 (5 bases). The CDR3 contains 15 residues. Germline CDR1 and CDR2: MNHEY and SMNVEV (reference sequence). Trimming shortened V by 3 bases and J by 7 bases, and 18 bases separated the two germline ends. CDR3 nucleotide sequence: TGTGCCAGCAGTTTGGACCGGGGGGGGAGGGATGAAGCTTTCTTT. This translates into CASSLDRGGRDEAFF.

This clonotype was counted a few times. The V call is TRBV9, the J call TRBJ2-3; D possibly corresponds to TRBD2 (6 bases). Trimming took off 3 bases at V and 3 bases at J, with 17 bases between the two ends. The CDR3 length is 16 residues. Germline CDR1 SGDLS, CDR2 YYNGEE. Written as DNA, the CDR3 is TGTGCCAGCAGCGCGCCGAGCGGGTTGGGGACAGATACGCAGTATTTT. Translating it yields CASSAPSGLGTDTQYF.

The chain has TRBV29-1 and TRBJ2-3; no firm D call. This CDR3 spans 13 amino acids. Trimming took off 4 bases at V and 0 bases at J, with 8 bases between the two ends. CDR1 is SQVTM and CDR2 is ANQGSEA in the germline V gene. The CDR3 sequence: CSVGATSTDTQYF. CDR3 coding DNA: TGCAGCGTTGGAGCGACTAGCACAGATACGCAGTATTTT.

In its sample, this clonotype was seen a few times. The chain couples TRBV27 to TRBJ2-7, with 8 bases identical to TRBD1. Trimming cost V 5 bases and J 4 bases; bases outside gene matches: 7. CDR1 and CDR2 from the germline V gene are MNHEY and SMNVEV (reference sequence). The CDR3 has 14 residues. DNA for the CDR3: TGTGCCAGCAGTCCATGGACAGGGTATTACGAGCAGTACTTC. Protein sequence: CASSPWTGYYEQYF.

This clonotype was counted at least ten times. The V call is TRBV2, the J call TRBJ1-4, with 8 nucleotides matching TRBD1. The CDR3 runs 14 residues. V lost 5 bases to trimming and J lost 2 bases; unmatched junction nucleotides: 1. The germline V gene has CDR1 SNHLY and CDR2 FYNNEI. The CDR3 bases are TGTGCCAGCAGTCACAGGGGGACTAATGAAAAACTGTTTTTT. Its protein is CASSHRGTNEKLFF. Together with reference TRBV2 and TRBJ1-4, the CDR3 gives the full variable domain: EPEVTQTPSHQVTQMGQEVILRCVPISNHLYFYWYRQILGQKVEFLVSFYNNEISEKSEIFDDQFSVERPDGSNFTLKIRSTKLEDSAMYFCASSHRGTNEKLFFGSGTQLSVL.

Only a few counts were recorded for this clonotype. V and J are TRBV29-1 and TRBJ2-1; TRBD1 matches 9 bases. Trimming at V came to 7 bases and at J to 5 bases, leaving 9 bases not matched to a gene. The CDR3 has 14 residues. Per the germline V gene, CDR1 is SQVTM and CDR2 is ANQGSEA. CDR3 sequence (DNA): TGCAGCGCGCTAACAGGGGGCCTTAACAATGAGCAGTTCTTC. This gives the protein CSALTGGLNNEQFF.